This T cell receptor beta chain was obtained from a study of shared clonotypes between healthy human individuals. About the research overall: Per donor, three plates held CD4 naive cells, three held CD4 memory, two held CD8 naive and one held CD8 memory.

The CDR3 covers 14 residues. Per germline, CDR1 MNHEY and CDR2 SVGAGI. The ends were cut back, 0 bases at V and 5 bases at J, with 11 bases in the middle. Turning to this clone: As yet, its antigen is unknown. The sample carries other DNA sequences with the same CDR3.

CD45RO-negative, CCR7-positively selected cells formed the naive CD8 fraction, excluding terminally differentiated effector memory CD45RA+ cells. Findings and limits, study-wide: Depth of sequencing was expected to influence donor clonotype sharing. Larger estimated richness was generally seen in naive subsets than in memory subsets. Collection of samples was limited to blood; tissue repertoires likely differ.

The protocol was immunoSEQ multiplex PCR, while the TCRdb copy is restricted to in-frame clones and leaves out a portion. The top ten hold about 1.1% of the sample, which has 2 million to 2.5 million clones, about 95% seen once. The specimen sequenced was naive CD8+ T cells sorted from blood. V and J are TRBV6-5 and TRBJ2-7; D assignment may be TRBD1 or TRBD2 (5 bases each). The receptor was derived from a man aged 18 to 30 in good health. Here the CDR3 DNA reads TGTGCCAGCAGTTACTCTGGGGCCGGGGACGAGCAGTACTTC. Amino acid sequence: CASSYSGAGDEQYF.